These 31 T cell receptor beta chains were all obtained from the same sample, sequenced in a study of cytomegalovirus exposure and HLA in healthy donors. Amplification used 60 Vbeta primers and 13 Jbeta primers. Here immunoSEQ multiplex PCR was the method, and the copy in TCRdb shows in-frame clones only, minus some. In the table there are some 83,000 clones, just under 75% of which are singletons. The sequenced sample consisted of PBMCs. The receptors come from a man aged 60 to 75 in good health and CMV-seronegative.

This sequence joins TRBV2 and TRBJ1-6, with unresolved D. V was clipped by 4 bases and J by 5 bases, with 9 bases between them. The CDR3 runs to 14 residues. Germline CDR1 SNHLY, CDR2 FYNNEI. The CDR3: CASSVVRNNSPLHF. Written as DNA, the CDR3 is TGTGCCAGCAGTGTCGTCAGAAATAATTCACCCCTCCACTTT.

This sequence joins TRBV5-6 and TRBJ2-1; no clear D. This CDR3 is 14 amino acids long. V was clipped by 0 bases and J by 3 bases, with 7 bases between them. CDR1 is SGHDT, CDR2 YYEEEE, per germline. The CDR3 here is CASSLGGVYNEQFF. The CDR3 nucleotides are TGTGCCAGCAGCTTGGGAGGAGTCTACAATGAGCAGTTCTTC.

The chain employs TRBV27 and TRBJ1-2; D unresolved. Germline V lookup: CDR1 MNHEY, CDR2 SMNVEV (reference sequence). V was cut by 5 bases and J by 2 bases, with 12 bases left in between. This CDR3 is 14 amino acids long. CDR3 protein: CASSPQTRNYGYTF. The CDR3 DNA reads TGTGCCAGCAGTCCTCAGACGAGGAACTATGGCTACACCTTC.

The chain is built from TRBV23-1 and TRBJ2-7, with D maybe TRBD1 (6 bases). TRBV23-1 is marked as an open reading frame, function uncertain. V was pared by 4 bases and J by 0 bases, with 10 bases between. The CDR3 totals 14 residues. CDR3 loop: CASSRRDISYEQYF. For the CDR3, the DNA is TGCGCCAGCAGTCGCCGGGACATCTCCTACGAGCAGTACTTC.

The chain has TRBV6-4 and TRBJ2-1, with 8 bases matching TRBD2. This CDR3 region has 15 residues. Losses at the gene ends were 6 bases for V and 5 bases for J; bases not matched to a gene: 9. Germline-derived CDR1 and CDR2 are MRHNA and SNTAGT. The CDR3 nucleotides read TGTGCCAGCAGCGCCGGGAGGGGCCGAAACAATGAGCAGTTCTTC. It specifies CASSAGRGRNNEQFF.

V usage is TRBV14 and J usage is TRBJ1-2, with a possible D match to TRBD1 (6 bases). Germline CDR1 is SGHDN and CDR2 is FVKESK. Deletions cut 3 bases from V and 8 bases from J, with 13 bases between. This CDR3 has 13 residues. The CDR3 reads CASSQGRGRGYTF. CDR3 coding DNA: TGTGCCAGCAGCCAGGGCAGGGGTCGCGGCTACACCTTC. Full variable domain (outside the CDR3, taken from reference TRBV14 and TRBJ1-2): EAGVTQFPSHSVIEKGQTVTLRCDPISGHDNLYWYRRVMGKEIKFLLHFVKESKQDESGMPNNRFLAERTGGTYSTLKVQPAELEDSGVYFCASSQGRGRGYTFGSGTRLTVV.

The chain recombines TRBV5-4 with TRBJ2-7; a weak D match, TRBD1 (6 bases). With 2 bases removed from V and 0 bases from J, the gap between germline ends came to 9 bases. The length of the CDR3 is 14 residues. Germline V lookup: CDR1 SGHNT, CDR2 YYREEE (reference sequence). The CDR3 nucleotides read TGTGCCAGCAGCTTCGGACAGTTCTCCTACGAGCAGTACTTC. Amino acid sequence: CASSFGQFSYEQYF.

The chain recombines TRBV6-1 with TRBJ2-1; perhaps TRBD1 as D (5 bases). Trimming removed 7 bases from V and 6 bases from J, with 13 bases in between. This CDR3 is built from 13 residues. Germline CDR1 reads MNHNS; CDR2 reads SASEGT. CDR3 sequence (DNA): TGTGCCAGCAACCTCGACAGTTTCAATGAGCAGTTCTTC. It codes for CASNLDSFNEQFF.

The chain carries TRBV11-2 and TRBJ1-6; no firm D call. The CDR3 sequence is 14 residues long. The germline V gene has CDR1 SGHAT and CDR2 FQNNGV. Trimming stripped 4 bases from V and 6 bases from J, with 10 bases between. The CDR3 region has the DNA TGTGCCAGCAGCTATACGGGGATTAATTCACCCCTCCACTTT. It translates to CASSYTGINSPLHF.

This clone was observed a handful of times. The V call is TRBV19, the J call TRBJ1-1; a weak D match, TRBD1 (5 bases). Trimming shortened V by 5 bases and J by 3 bases, and 16 bases separated the two germline ends. This CDR3 has 15 residues. Germline assignment: CDR1 LNHDA and CDR2 SQIVND (reference sequence). This CDR3 reads CASSLAAPGDTEAFF. Written as DNA, the CDR3 is TGTGCCAGTAGTTTGGCGGCCCCGGGGGACACTGAAGCTTTCTTT.

The CDR3 nucleotides read TGTGCCAGCAGCTTTAGCGGAGGAGAGACCCAGTACTTC. It specifies CASSFSGGETQYF. The rearrangement links TRBV7-2 to TRBJ2-5; weak D call: TRBD2 (6 bases). Germline values: CDR1 SGHTA, CDR2 FQGNSA. This CDR3 region has 13 residues. The V end lost 3 bases, the J end lost 4 bases, and 9 bases lay between the germline ends.

The CDR3 region is CASSSGSYGYTF. CDR3 DNA: TGTGCCAGCAGCTCAGGGTCCTATGGCTACACCTTC. The chain uses TRBV27 and TRBJ1-2; TRBD1 might be the D (5 bases). Deletions cut 6 bases from V and 4 bases from J, with 9 bases between. The CDR3 runs 12 residues. Per the germline V gene, CDR1 is MNHEY and CDR2 is SMNVEV (reference sequence).

The gene calls are TRBV7-8 and TRBJ2-2; a weak D match, TRBD1 (6 bases). The CDR3 is made up of 14 amino acids. The germline CDR1 and CDR2 sequences are SGHVS and FQNEAQ. Trimming shortened V by 5 bases and J by 3 bases, and 10 bases separated the two germline ends. Here the CDR3 DNA reads TGTGCCAGCAGCCAGGGGCGTTACACCGGGGAGCTGTTTTTT. This sequence encodes CASSQGRYTGELFF.

This clone turned up a few times. This sequence joins TRBV2 and TRBJ1-1, with TRBD1 as a possible D gene (5 bases). In germline, CDR1 is SNHLY, CDR2 FYNNEI. V lost 4 bases and J 2 bases, leaving 17 bases between the germline ends. This CDR3 comprises 16 residues. The CDR3: CASSASLRGLNTEAFF. As DNA, the CDR3 is TGTGCCAGCAGTGCATCTTTGCGGGGCCTAAACACTGAAGCTTTCTTT.

The V gene is TRBV7-3, the J gene TRBJ1-1; D gene unclear. The CDR3 covers 14 residues. From germline, CDR1 is SGHTA and CDR2 FQGTGA. Trimming took 5 bases from V and 5 from J, leaving 15 bases between them. The CDR3 loop reads CASSPLSEGTEAFF. CDR3 bases: TGTGCCAGCAGCCCCCTTTCCGAGGGAACTGAAGCTTTCTTT.

This chain joins TRBV9 and TRBJ2-6; 7 positions agree with TRBD2. The CDR3 runs 15 residues. Germline V CDR1 and CDR2: SGDLS, YYNGEE. J gave up 4 bases and V 0 bases, and 1 base lay outside the gene matches. The CDR3 is CASSVALAGANVLTF. The DNA for the CDR3 is TGTGCCAGCAGCGTAGCACTAGCGGGGGCCAACGTCCTGACTTTC.

The V and J genes are TRBV6-5 and TRBJ1-1; D gene ambiguous. V was pared by 6 bases and J by 8 bases, with 19 bases between. The germline gives CDR1 MNHEY, CDR2 SVGAGI. CDR3 length: 14 amino acids. The CDR3 here is CASSIQPIIPEAFF. The CDR3, as DNA: TGTGCCAGCAGCATACAGCCCATCATCCCAGAAGCTTTCTTT.

The chain is built from TRBV11-3 and TRBJ2-7; D not resolved. Germline V gene sequence: CDR1 SGHNT, CDR2 YENEEA. V was cut by 5 bases and J by 3 bases, with 11 bases left in between. This CDR3 spans 13 amino acids. The CDR3 sequence: CASSPRSGYEQYF. CDR3 DNA: TGTGCCAGCAGCCCGCGGTCGGGCTACGAGCAGTACTTC.

The CDR3 spells CASRGTGNQPQHF. As DNA, the CDR3 is TGTGCCAGCAGGGGGACAGGCAATCAGCCCCAGCATTTT. The chain is built from TRBV6-5 and TRBJ1-5; TRBD1 matches at 7 bases. The CDR3 is 13 residues long. V gave up 6 bases and J gave up 2 bases; unmatched junction bases: 1. Germline-derived CDR1 and CDR2 are MNHEY and SVGAGI.

V is TRBV2 and J is TRBJ2-1; no reliable D call. The germline V and J ends were trimmed by 6 bases and 7 bases, with 13 bases remaining between them. Germline assignment: CDR1 SNHLY and CDR2 FYNNEI. This CDR3 is 13 amino acids long. The CDR3 here is CASRMPGKNEQFF. CDR3 nucleotides: TGTGCCAGCAGGATGCCTGGCAAGAATGAGCAGTTCTTC.

The chain recombines TRBV30 with TRBJ1-1; 8 nucleotides match TRBD1. CDR3 length equals 12 residues. The germline V gene encodes CDR1 GTSNPN and CDR2 SVGIG (reference sequence). V shed 2 bases and J 10 bases; nucleotides not matched to a gene: 6. The CDR3 is CAWSSDRAPAFF. The DNA for the CDR3 is TGTGCCTGGAGTTCGGACAGGGCACCAGCTTTCTTT.

The chain is built from TRBV6-1 and TRBJ2-3; TRBD2 matches 9 bases. This CDR3 contains 16 residues. Trimming at V came to 3 bases and at J to 5 bases, leaving 9 bases not matched to a gene. CDR1 and CDR2 from the germline V gene are MNHNS and SASEGT. CDR3 loop: CASSDYPLAGVDTQYF. CDR3 nucleotide sequence: TGTGCCAGCAGTGATTATCCGTTAGCGGGGGTAGATACGCAGTATTTT.

The J gene is TRBJ1-2, the V gene TRBV6-1, with a possible D match to TRBD1 (6 bases). Germline CDR1 MNHNS, CDR2 SASEGT. The CDR3 is 15 amino acids. Trimming removed 0 bases at V and 4 bases at J, with 12 bases between. CDR3 protein: CASSEAGEGGYGYTF. The CDR3 DNA follows: TGTGCCAGCAGTGAAGCGGGGGAAGGGGGCTATGGCTACACCTTC.

The rearrangement uses TRBV9 and TRBJ1-1, with 7 bases that match TRBD1. The CDR3 runs to 16 residues. J gave up 1 base and V 4 bases, and 10 bases lay outside the gene matches. Per the germline V gene, CDR1 is SGDLS and CDR2 is YYNGEE. The CDR3 DNA reads TGTGCCAGCAGCCCCCGGACAGGACCAAGGAACACTGAAGCTTTCTTT. Translation gives CASSPRTGPRNTEAFF.

The V gene is TRBV7-8, the J gene TRBJ2-1, with 8 bases lining up with TRBD2. Germline V gene sequence: CDR1 SGHVS, CDR2 FQNEAQ. The CDR3 runs to 15 residues. The trim removed 8 bases at V and 10 bases at J, leaving 16 bases unmatched. In DNA, the CDR3 is TGTGCCAGCGGGTCCGGCGGGGGGTCGGGCGGGGAGCAGTTCTTC. Encoded protein: CASGSGGGSGGEQFF.

In this sample, this clone turned up a few times. V and J are TRBV10-2 and TRBJ1-4; D gene uncertain. The V gene lost 0 bases and the J gene lost 6 bases, with 5 bases spanning the gap. CDR1 is WSHSY and CDR2 is SAAADI in the germline V gene. CDR3 length equals 13 residues. This CDR3 is CASSESAYEKLFF. As DNA, the CDR3 is TGCGCCAGCAGTGAGTCAGCGTATGAAAAACTGTTTTTT.

The genes are TRBV6-6 and TRBJ2-1; TRBD1 aligns across 7 bases. The germline gives CDR1 MNHNY, CDR2 SVGAGI (reference sequence). Trimming at V came to 2 bases and at J to 4 bases, leaving 8 bases not matched to a gene. The CDR3 length is 16 residues. The CDR3 DNA reads as TGTGCCAGCAGTTACGAGGGACAGCCTCCGTACAATGAGCAGTTCTTC. It is translated as CASSYEGQPPYNEQFF.

The V and J genes are TRBV27 and TRBJ2-2; no reliable D call. This CDR3 region has 14 residues. V was cut by 2 bases and J by 0 bases, with 4 bases left in between. The germline CDR1 and CDR2 sequences are MNHEY and SMNVEV (reference sequence). The CDR3 region is CASSLKPNTGELFF. The DNA of the CDR3 is TGTGCCAGCAGTTTAAAGCCGAACACCGGGGAGCTGTTTTTT.

The CDR3 DNA is TGTGCCAGCAGTGGCCTAGCGGGGGCCTCGAACACCGGGGAGCTGTTTTTT. It translates to CASSGLAGASNTGELFF. V and J are TRBV6-1 and TRBJ2-2; 10 nucleotides line up with TRBD2. V was pared by 4 bases and J by 0 bases, with 5 bases of the junction left unmatched. The CDR3 spans 17 residues. The germline CDR1 and CDR2 sequences are MNHNS and SASEGT.

The V and J genes are TRBV5-8 and TRBJ2-1; 7 nucleotides agree with TRBD2. The CDR3 has 14 amino acids. CDR1 is SGHTS, CDR2 YDEGEE, per germline. Trimming at V came to 1 base and at J to 9 bases, leaving 7 bases not matched to a gene. The CDR3, as DNA: TGTGCCAGCAGCTTGTATAATGGGAGGGTTGAGCAGTTCTTC. Translation gives CASSLYNGRVEQFF.

This sequence joins TRBV4-1 and TRBJ2-1, with D maybe TRBD2 (6 bases). Germline V lookup: CDR1 MGHRA, CDR2 YSYEKL. The CDR3 consists of 15 residues. The V end was cut by 1 base, the J end by 8 bases, with 15 bases between. The CDR3 region is CASSQVREIGDEQFF. The CDR3 DNA reads as TGCGCCAGCAGCCAAGTACGGGAGATCGGCGATGAGCAGTTCTTC.